This TCR beta chain was identified in a study of T cell responses to AZD1222 COVID-19 vaccine. Regarding the study as a whole: Sampled repertoires all dated from after the peak T cell response.

Method: immunoSEQ multiplex PCR; TCRdb's copy keeps in-frame clones and lacks some. The sample contains more than 150,000 clones, approximately 91% of which appear only once. The CDR3 has 15 residues. Germline CDR1 is LGHDT and CDR2 is YNNKEL (reference sequence). V lost 4 bases to trimming and J lost 8 bases; unmatched junction nucleotides: 5. This clone has just a few counts. Its antigen remains unknown. The source material was peripheral blood, sampled on day 0 of AZD1222 vaccination. The chain uses TRBV3-1 (or the pseudogene TRBV3-2) and TRBJ2-1; 13 positions agree with TRBD2. The sequence was collected from an adult in good health. The CDR3 DNA sequence: TGTGCCAGCAGCCGTAGACTAGCGGGAGGCGATGAGCAGTTCTTC. It specifies CASSRRLAGGDEQFF.